Listed below are T cell receptor beta chains from one sample, sequenced in a study of CD8 T cells in ankylosing spondylitis. Via MiXCR, TCRdb re-called the 5' RACE reads, giving one row per CDR3 protein. The sample records around 23,000 distinct CDR3 sequences, about a sixth being singletons. The specimen was blood. Receptors were obtained from a male donor with ankylosing spondylitis or in good health (not recorded which). CDR3s include the opening cysteine and the closing phenylalanine or tryptophan. The D gene is left open where the match is weak. Expanded clones are given a class, and other clones once, few, many or no size at all.

J gene | clone size | V gene | D gene | CDR3 protein | CDR3 DNA
TRBJ1-1 | many | TRBV5-1 | - | CASSLQGNTEAFF | TGCGCCAGCAGCTTACAGGGGAACACTGAAGCTTTCTTT
TRBJ2-3 | few | TRBV7-9 | - | CASSPTVSTDTQYF | TGTGCCAGCAGCCCGACAGTAAGCACAGATACGCAGTATTTT
TRBJ1-1 | - | TRBV6-2/TRBV6-3 | - | CASSYSISSDTEAFF | TGTGCCAGCAGTTACTCGATTTCCAGCGACACTGAAGCTTTCTTT
TRBJ2-5 | few | TRBV7-2 | TRBD2 | CASSLPSSGQYF | TGTGCCAGCAGCTTACCCTCTAGCGGGCAGTACTTC
TRBJ1-1 | few | TRBV11-2 | TRBD1 | CASSLGEGQVMIYVTEAFF | TGTGCCAGCAGCTTAGGTGAGGGACAGGTCATGATTTACGTCACTGAAGCTTTCTTT
TRBJ1-4 | few | TRBV29-1 | TRBD1 | CSVEMDRSEKLFF | TGCAGCGTTGAAATGGACAGGAGTGAAAAACTGTTTTTT
TRBJ1-1 | - | TRBV4-2 | TRBD1 | CASSQSGGEAFF | TGTGCCAGCAGCCAATCAGGGGGTGAAGCTTTCTTT
TRBJ2-1 | - | TRBV2 | TRBD1 | CASSSDRSSYNEQFF | TGTGCCAGCAGTTCGGACAGGAGCTCCTACAATGAGCAGTTCTTC
TRBJ2-1 | few | TRBV4-3 | - | CASSQGYGDLGNEQFF | TGCGCCAGCAGCCAAGGGTATGGGGATTTAGGGAATGAGCAGTTCTTC
TRBJ2-2 | medium-sized | TRBV5-1 | - | CASSPVPGELFF | TGCGCCAGCAGCCCGGTTCCCGGGGAGCTGTTTTTT
TRBJ1-1 | - | TRBV6-6 | - | CASVVFGQAEAFF | TGTGCCAGCGTCGTGTTTGGACAAGCTGAAGCTTTCTTT
TRBJ2-2 | few | TRBV5-1 | - | CASSLDRPNTGELFF | TGCGCCAGCAGCTTGGACAGACCGAACACCGGGGAGCTGTTTTTT
TRBJ1-4 | few | TRBV7-9 | TRBD1 | CASSPRTGPYEKLFF | TGTGCCAGCAGCCCACGGACAGGCCCATATGAAAAACTGTTTTTT
TRBJ2-7 | - | TRBV3-1 | TRBD1 | CASSQTGGTYEQYF | TGTGCCAGCAGCCAGACAGGGGGCACCTACGAGCAGTACTTC
TRBJ2-7 | few | TRBV7-2 | - | CASSLVGNGYEQYF | TGTGCCAGCAGCTTAGTGGGGAATGGCTACGAGCAGTACTTC
TRBJ1-6 | - | TRBV30 | - | CAWSGNANSPLHF | TGTGCCTGGAGCGGAAACGCTAATTCACCCCTCCACTTT
TRBJ2-3 | - | TRBV4-3 | - | CASTRERGRWDTQYF | TGCGCCAGCACTCGGGAGCGCGGACGATGGGATACGCAGTATTTT
TRBJ1-1 | - | TRBV7-9 | - | CASSLGLDLNTEAFF | TGTGCCAGCAGCTTAGGACTGGATTTGAACACTGAAGCTTTCTTT
TRBJ2-5 | many | TRBV7-2 | - | CASSLEPFQETQYF | TGTGCCAGCAGCTTAGAACCTTTCCAGGAGACCCAGTACTTC
TRBJ2-2 | few | TRBV4-3 | TRBD2 | CASMRGLGLGELFF | TGCGCCAGTATGAGGGGACTAGGGCTTGGGGAGCTGTTTTTT